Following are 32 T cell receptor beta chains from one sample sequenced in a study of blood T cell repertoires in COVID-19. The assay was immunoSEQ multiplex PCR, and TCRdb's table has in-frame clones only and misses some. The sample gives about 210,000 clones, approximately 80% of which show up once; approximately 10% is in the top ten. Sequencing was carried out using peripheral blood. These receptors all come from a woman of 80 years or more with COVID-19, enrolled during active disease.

The CDR3 loop reads CATRKGSGGTDTQYF. The CDR3 coding sequence is TGTGCCACTCGAAAGGGCAGCGGGGGCACAGATACGCAGTATTTT. V is TRBV19 and J is TRBJ2-3, with TRBD2 matching over 7 bases. The V and J ends lost 10 bases and 1 base, in that order; junction bases with no gene match: 11. The CDR3 has 15 amino acids. Germline-derived CDR1 and CDR2 are LNHDA and SQIVND (reference sequence).

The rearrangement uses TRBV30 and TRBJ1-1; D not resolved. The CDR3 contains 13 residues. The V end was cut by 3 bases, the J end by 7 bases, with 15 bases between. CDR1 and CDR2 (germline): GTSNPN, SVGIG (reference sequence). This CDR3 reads CAWSVQWEGEAFF. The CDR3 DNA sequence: TGTGCCTGGAGCGTTCAGTGGGAGGGTGAAGCTTTCTTT.

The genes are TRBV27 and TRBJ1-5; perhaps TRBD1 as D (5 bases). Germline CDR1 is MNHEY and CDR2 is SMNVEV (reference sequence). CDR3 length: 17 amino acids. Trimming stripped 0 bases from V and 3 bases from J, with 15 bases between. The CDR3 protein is CASSLSGGSANNQPQHF. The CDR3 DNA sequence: TGTGCCAGCAGTTTATCCGGGGGGTCAGCAAACAATCAGCCCCAGCATTTT.

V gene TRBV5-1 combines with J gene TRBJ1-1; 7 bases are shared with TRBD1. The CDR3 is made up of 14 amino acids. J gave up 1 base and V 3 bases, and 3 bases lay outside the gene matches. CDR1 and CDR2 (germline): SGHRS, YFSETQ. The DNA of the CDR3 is TGCGCCAGCAGCTCGGGGGACAGGAACACTGAAGCTTTCTTT. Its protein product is CASSSGDRNTEAFF.

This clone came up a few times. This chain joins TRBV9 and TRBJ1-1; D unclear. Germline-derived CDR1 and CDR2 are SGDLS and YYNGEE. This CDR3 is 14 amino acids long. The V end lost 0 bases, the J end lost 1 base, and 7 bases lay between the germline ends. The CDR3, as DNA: TGTGCCAGCAGCGTAGATGGGAGGAACACTGAAGCTTTCTTT. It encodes CASSVDGRNTEAFF.

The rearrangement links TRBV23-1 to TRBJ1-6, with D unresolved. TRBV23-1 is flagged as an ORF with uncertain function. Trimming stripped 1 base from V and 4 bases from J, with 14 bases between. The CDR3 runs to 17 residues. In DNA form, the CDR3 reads TGCGCCAGCAGTCAATTTTTGGGCAGTGAGTATAATTCACCCCTCCACTTT. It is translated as CASSQFLGSEYNSPLHF.

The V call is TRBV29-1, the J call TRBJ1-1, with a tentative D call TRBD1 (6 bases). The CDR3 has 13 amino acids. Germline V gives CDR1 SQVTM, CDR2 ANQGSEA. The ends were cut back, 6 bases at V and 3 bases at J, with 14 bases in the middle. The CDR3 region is CSVTGSLDTEAFF. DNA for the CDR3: TGCAGCGTAACAGGGTCATTAGACACTGAAGCTTTCTTT.

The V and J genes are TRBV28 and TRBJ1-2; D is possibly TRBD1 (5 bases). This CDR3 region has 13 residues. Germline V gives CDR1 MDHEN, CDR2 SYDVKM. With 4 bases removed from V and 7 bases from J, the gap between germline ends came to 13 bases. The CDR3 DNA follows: TGTGCCAGCAGTTACGGGAGGGGCCCTGGCTACACCTTC. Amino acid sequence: CASSYGRGPGYTF.

CDR3 DNA: TGTGCCAGCAGTTCAGGATACACAGATACGCAGTATTTT. This encodes CASSSGYTDTQYF. V usage is TRBV6-2 or TRBV6-3 and J usage is TRBJ2-3; unclear D gene. This CDR3 has 13 amino acids. Trimming left V 4 bases short and J 2 bases short, with 7 bases between. Germline V gene data show CDR1 as MNHEY and CDR2 as SVGEGT.

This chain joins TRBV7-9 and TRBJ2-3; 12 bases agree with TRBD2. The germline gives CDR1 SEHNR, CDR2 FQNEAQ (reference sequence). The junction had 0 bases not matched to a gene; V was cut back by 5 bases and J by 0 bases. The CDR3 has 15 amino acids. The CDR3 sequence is CASSTSGGSTDTQYF. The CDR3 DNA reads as TGTGCCAGCAGCACTAGCGGGGGGAGCACAGATACGCAGTATTTT.

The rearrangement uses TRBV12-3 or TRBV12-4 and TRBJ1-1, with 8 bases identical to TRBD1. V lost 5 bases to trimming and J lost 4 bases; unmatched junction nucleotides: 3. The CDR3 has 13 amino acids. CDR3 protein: CASSEDRVTEAFF. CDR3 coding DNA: TGTGCCAGCAGTGAGGACAGGGTCACTGAAGCTTTCTTT.

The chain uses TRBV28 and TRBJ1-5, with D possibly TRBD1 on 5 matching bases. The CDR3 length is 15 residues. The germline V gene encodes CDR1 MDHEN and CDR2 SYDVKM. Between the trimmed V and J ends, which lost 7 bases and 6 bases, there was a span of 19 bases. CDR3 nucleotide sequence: TGTGCCAGCACCCTCTCTCTGGGGGGAGGTCAGCCCCAGCATTTT. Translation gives CASTLSLGGGQPQHF.

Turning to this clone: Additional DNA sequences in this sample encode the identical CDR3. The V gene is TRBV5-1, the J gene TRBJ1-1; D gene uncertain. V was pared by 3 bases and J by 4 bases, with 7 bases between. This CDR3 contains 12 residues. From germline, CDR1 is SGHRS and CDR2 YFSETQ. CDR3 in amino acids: CASSSSGTEAFF. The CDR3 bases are TGCGCCAGCAGCTCCTCCGGCACTGAAGCTTTCTTT.

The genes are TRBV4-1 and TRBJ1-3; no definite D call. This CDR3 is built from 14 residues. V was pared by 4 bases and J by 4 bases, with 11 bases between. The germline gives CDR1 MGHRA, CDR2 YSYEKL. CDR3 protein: CASSLRQSGNTIYF. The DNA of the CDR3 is TGCGCCAGCAGCCTCCGACAATCCGGAAACACCATATATTTT.

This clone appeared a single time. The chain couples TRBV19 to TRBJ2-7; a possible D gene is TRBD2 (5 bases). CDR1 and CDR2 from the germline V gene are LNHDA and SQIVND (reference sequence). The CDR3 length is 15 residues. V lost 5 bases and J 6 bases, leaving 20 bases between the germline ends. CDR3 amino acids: CASSPSPERVLEQYF. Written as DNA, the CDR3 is TGTGCCAGTAGTCCTAGCCCGGAAAGGGTGCTCGAGCAGTACTTC. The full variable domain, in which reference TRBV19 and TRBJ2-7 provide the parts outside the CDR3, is DGGITQSPKYLFRKEGQNVTLSCEQNLNHDAMYWYRQDPGQGLRLIYYSQIVNDFQKGDIAEGYSVSREKKESFPLTVTSAQKNPTAFYLCASSPSPERVLEQYFGPGTRLTVT.

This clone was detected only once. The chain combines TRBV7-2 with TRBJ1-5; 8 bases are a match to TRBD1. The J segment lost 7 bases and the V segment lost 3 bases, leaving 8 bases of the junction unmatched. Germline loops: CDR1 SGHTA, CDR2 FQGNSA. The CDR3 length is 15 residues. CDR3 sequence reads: CASSLGTGEGQPQHF. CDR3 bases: TGTGCCAGCAGCTTGGGGACAGGCGAAGGACAGCCCCAGCATTTT. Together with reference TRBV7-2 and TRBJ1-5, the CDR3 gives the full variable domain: GAGVSQSPSNKVTEKGKDVELRCDPISGHTALYWYRQSLGQGLEFLIYFQGNSAPDKSGLPSDRFSAERTGGSVSTLTIQRTQQEDSAVYLCASSLGTGEGQPQHFGDGTRLSIL.

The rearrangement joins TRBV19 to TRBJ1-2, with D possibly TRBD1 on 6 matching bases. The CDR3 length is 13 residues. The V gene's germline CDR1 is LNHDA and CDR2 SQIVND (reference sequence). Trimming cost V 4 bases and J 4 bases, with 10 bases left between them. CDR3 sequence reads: CASSKRDIYGYTF. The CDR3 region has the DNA TGTGCCAGTAGTAAACGGGACATCTATGGCTACACCTTC.

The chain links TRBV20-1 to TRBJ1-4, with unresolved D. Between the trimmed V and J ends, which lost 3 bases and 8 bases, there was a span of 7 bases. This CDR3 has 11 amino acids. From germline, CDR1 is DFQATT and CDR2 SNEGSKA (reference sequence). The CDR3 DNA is TGCAGTGCTAGTACAGAAGAAAAACTGTTTTTT. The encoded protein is CSASTEEKLFF.

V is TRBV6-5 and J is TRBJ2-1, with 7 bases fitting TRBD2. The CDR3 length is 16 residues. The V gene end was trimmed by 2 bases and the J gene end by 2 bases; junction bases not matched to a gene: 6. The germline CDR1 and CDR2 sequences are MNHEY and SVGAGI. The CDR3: CASSYVQAGTYNEQFF. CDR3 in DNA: TGTGCCAGCAGTTACGTTCAAGCGGGGACCTACAATGAGCAGTTCTTC.

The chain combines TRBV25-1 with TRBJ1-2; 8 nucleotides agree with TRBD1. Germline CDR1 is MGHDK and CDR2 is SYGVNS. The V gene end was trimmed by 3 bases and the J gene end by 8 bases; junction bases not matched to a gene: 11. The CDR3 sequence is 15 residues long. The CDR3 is CASSEVTGVVEGYTF. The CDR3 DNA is TGTGCCAGCAGTGAGGTGACAGGGGTGGTGGAAGGCTACACCTTC.

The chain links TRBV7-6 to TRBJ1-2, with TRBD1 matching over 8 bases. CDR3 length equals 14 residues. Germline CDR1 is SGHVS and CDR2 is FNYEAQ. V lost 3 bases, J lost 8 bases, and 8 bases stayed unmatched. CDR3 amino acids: CASSLGATGEGYTF. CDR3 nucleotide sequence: TGTGCCAGCAGCTTGGGGGCGACAGGGGAGGGCTACACCTTC.

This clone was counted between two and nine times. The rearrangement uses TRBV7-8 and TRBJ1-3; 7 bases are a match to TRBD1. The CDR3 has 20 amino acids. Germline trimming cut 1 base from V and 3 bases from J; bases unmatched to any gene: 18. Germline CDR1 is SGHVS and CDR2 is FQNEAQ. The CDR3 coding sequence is TGTGCCAGCAGCTTAGTATCAGTGTCGGGACCGGACAGGCTTGGAAACACCATATATTTT. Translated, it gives CASSLVSVSGPDRLGNTIYF.

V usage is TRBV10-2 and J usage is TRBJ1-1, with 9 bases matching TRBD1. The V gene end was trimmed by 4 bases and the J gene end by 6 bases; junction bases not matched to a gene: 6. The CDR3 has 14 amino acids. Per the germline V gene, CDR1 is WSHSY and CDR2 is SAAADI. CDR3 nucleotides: TGCGCCAGCAGTGTAACCGGGACAGGGTCTGAAGCTTTCTTT. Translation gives CASSVTGTGSEAFF.

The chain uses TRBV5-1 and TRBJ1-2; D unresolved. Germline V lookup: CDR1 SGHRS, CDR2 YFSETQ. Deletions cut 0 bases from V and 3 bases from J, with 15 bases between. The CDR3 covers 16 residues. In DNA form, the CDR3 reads TGCGCCAGCAGCTTGGGAGTGGGGAGCGCGGACTATGGCTACACCTTC. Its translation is CASSLGVGSADYGYTF.

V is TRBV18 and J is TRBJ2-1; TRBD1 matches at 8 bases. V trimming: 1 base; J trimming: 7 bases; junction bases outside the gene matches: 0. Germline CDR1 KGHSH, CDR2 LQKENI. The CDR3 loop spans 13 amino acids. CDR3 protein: CASSPRQGNEQFF. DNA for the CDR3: TGTGCCAGCTCACCACGACAGGGGAATGAGCAGTTCTTC.

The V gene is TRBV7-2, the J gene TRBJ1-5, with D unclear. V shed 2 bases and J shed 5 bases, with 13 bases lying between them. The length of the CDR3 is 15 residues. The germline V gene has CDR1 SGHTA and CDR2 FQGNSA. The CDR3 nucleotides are TGTGCCAGCAGCTTAAGACAACTGGATCATCAGCCCCAGCATTTT. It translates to CASSLRQLDHQPQHF. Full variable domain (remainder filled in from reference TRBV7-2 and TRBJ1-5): GAGVSQSPSNKVTEKGKDVELRCDPISGHTALYWYRQSLGQGLEFLIYFQGNSAPDKSGLPSDRFSAERTGGSVSTLTIQRTQQEDSAVYLCASSLRQLDHQPQHFGDGTRLSIL.

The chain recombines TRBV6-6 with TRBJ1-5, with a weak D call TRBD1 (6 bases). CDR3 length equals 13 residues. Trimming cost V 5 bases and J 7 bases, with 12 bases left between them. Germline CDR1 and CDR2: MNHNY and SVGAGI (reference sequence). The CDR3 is CASSLQGIQPQHF. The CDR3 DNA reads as TGTGCCAGCAGTCTACAGGGCATACAGCCCCAGCATTTT.

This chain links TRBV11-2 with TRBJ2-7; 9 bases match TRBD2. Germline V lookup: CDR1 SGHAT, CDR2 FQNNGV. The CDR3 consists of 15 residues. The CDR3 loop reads CASSPGGLAGVLVDV. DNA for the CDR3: TGTGCCAGCAGCCCCGGGGGGTTAGCGGGGGTCCTCGTGGACGTC.

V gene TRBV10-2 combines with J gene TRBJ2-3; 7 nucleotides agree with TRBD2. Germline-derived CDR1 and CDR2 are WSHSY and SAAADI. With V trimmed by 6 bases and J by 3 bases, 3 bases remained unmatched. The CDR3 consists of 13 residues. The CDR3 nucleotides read TGCGCCAGCAGGGATAGCGGGACAGATACGCAGTATTTT. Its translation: CASRDSGTDTQYF.

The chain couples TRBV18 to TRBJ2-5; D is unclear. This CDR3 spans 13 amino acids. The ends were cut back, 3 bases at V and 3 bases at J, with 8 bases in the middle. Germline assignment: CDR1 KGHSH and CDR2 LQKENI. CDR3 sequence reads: CASSPIYKETQYF. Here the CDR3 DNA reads TGTGCCAGCTCACCGATCTATAAAGAGACCCAGTACTTC.

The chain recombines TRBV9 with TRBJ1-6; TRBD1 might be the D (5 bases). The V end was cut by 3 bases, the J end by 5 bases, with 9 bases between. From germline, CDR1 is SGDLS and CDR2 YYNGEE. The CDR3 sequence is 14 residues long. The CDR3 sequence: CASSAGLNNSPLHF. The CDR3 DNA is TGTGCCAGCAGCGCGGGACTGAATAATTCACCCCTCCACTTT.

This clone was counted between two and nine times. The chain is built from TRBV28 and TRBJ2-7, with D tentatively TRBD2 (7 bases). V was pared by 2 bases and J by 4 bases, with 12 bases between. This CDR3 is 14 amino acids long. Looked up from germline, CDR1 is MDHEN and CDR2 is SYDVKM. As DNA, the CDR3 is TGTGCCAGCAGTTTAAGGGGGGGGAGGTACGAGCAGTACTTC. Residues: CASSLRGGRYEQYF. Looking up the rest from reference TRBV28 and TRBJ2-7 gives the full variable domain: DVKVTQSSRYLVKRTGEKVFLECVQDMDHENMFWYRQDPGLGLRLIYFSYDVKMKEKGDIPEGYSVSREKKERFSLILESASTNQTSMYLCASSLRGGRYEQYFGPGTRLTVT.